This T cell receptor (beta chain) appears in the sequencing data of a study of blood T cell repertoires in COVID-19. Across the study: Spain, Italy and the United States supplied samples that represented acute and convalescent COVID-19. T cells, B-cell-depleted T cells, or PBMCs provided the cDNA or gDNA that served as material.

In the authors' methods: Scientists estimated how many nucleated cells there were by amplifying reference gene primers. Data came from immunoSEQ multiplex PCR; TCRdb stores just in-frame clones and leaves some out. V and J calls and clone size are those listed in that table; D and trimming were worked out from the DNA. The table records fewer than 350,000 clones, 80% to 90% of them present only once. Cohorts were based on clinical histories the participants reported. Trimming took 11 bases from V and 4 from J, leaving 23 bases between them. In germline, CDR1 is MNHNY, CDR2 SVGAGI (reference sequence). This CDR3 spans 15 amino acids.

The rearrangement uses TRBV6-6 and TRBJ1-2; tentatively, D is TRBD1 (5 bases). The sequenced material came from PBMCs or T cells enriched from blood (not recorded which). The sequence came from a woman aged 40 to 50 with acute COVID-19. CDR3 in amino acids: CASSLPQGRAYGYTF. In DNA form, the CDR3 reads TGTGCCTCCAGCTTACCGCAGGGTCGTGCCTATGGCTACACCTTC.